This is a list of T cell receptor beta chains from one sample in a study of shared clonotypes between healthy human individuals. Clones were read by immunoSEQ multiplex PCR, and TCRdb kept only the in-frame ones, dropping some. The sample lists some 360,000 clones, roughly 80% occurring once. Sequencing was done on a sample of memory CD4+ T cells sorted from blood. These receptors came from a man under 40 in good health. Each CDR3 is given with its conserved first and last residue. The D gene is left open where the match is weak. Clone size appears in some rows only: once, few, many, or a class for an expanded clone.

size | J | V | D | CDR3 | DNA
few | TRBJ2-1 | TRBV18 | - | CASSPPGGRSSYNEQFF | TGTGCCAGCTCACCACCCGGCGGCAGGAGCTCCTACAATGAGCAGTTCTTC
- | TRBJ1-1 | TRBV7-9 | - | CASSSAFLGDTEAFF | TGTGCCAGCAGCTCGGCTTTCCTTGGGGACACTGAAGCTTTCTTT
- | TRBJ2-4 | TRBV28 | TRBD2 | CASSLLAGGGIQYF | TGTGCCAGCAGTTTGTTGGCGGGAGGTGGCATTCAGTACTTC
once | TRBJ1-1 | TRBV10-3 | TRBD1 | CAIKRQGGNTEAFF | TGTGCCATCAAAAGACAGGGTGGTAACACTGAAGCTTTCTTT
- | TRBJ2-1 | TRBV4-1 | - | CASSQPGHSYNEQFF | TGCGCCAGCAGCCAACCTGGACATTCCTACAATGAGCAGTTCTTC
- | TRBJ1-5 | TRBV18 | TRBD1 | CASSPGQENQPQHF | TGTGCCAGCTCACCAGGACAGGAGAATCAGCCCCAGCATTTT
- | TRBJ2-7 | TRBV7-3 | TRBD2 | CASSLTGTSSSYEQYF | TGTGCCAGCAGCTTAACCGGGACTAGTAGCTCCTACGAGCAGTACTTC
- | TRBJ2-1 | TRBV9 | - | CASSVGNSGGSYNEQFF | TGTGCCAGCAGCGTAGGAAATAGCGGTGGTTCGTACAATGAGCAGTTCTTC
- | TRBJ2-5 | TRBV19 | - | CASTLTRYQETQYF | TGTGCCAGTACCCTTACACGGTACCAAGAGACCCAGTACTTC
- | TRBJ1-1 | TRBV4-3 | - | CASSQGVSGTEAFF | TGCGCCAGCAGCCAAGGTGTGAGCGGCACTGAAGCTTTCTTT
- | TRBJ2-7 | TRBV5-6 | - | CASSAHGAYEQYF | TGTGCCAGCAGCGCCCACGGGGCGTACGAGCAGTACTTC
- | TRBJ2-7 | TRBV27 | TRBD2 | CASSFRTSGRFYEQYF | TGTGCCAGCAGTTTCCGCACTAGCGGGAGGTTCTACGAGCAGTACTTC
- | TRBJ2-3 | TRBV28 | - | CASSGEAIRTDTQYF | TGTGCCAGCAGTGGGGAAGCCATCCGCACAGATACGCAGTATTTT
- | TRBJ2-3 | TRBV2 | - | CASTSWGGTASDTQYF | TGTGCCAGCACCTCCTGGGGGGGGACAGCTTCAGATACGCAGTATTTT
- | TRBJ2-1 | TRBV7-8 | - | CASSTSPGTYNEQFF | TGTGCCAGCAGCACGTCCCCCGGTACCTACAATGAGCAGTTCTTC
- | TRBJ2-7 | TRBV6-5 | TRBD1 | CASSRDRSYEQYF | TGTGCCAGCTCCCGGGACAGATCCTACGAGCAGTACTTC
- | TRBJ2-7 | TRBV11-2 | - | CASSLVRDLYEQYF | TGTGCCAGCAGCTTAGTACGGGACCTCTACGAGCAGTACTTC
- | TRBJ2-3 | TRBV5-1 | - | CASSQGGPDTQYF | TGCGCCAGCAGCCAAGGGGGACCAGATACGCAGTATTTT
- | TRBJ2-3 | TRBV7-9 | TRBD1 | CASSLAGGRTDTQYF | TGTGCCAGCAGCTTAGCAGGGGGCCGCACAGATACGCAGTATTTT
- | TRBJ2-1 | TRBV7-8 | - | CASSLGTVQFF | TGTGCCAGCAGCTTAGGGACAGTCCAGTTCTTC
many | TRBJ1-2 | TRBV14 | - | CASSQEFNYGYTF | TGTGCCAGCAGCCAAGAATTTAACTATGGCTACACCTTC
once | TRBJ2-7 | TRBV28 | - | CASSFSNYEQYF | TGTGCCAGCAGTTTTAGCAACTACGAGCAGTACTTC
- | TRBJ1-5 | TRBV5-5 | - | CASSLEGQVNQPQHF | TGTGCCAGCAGCTTGGAAGGGCAGGTCAATCAGCCCCAGCATTTT
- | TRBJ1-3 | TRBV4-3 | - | CASSQEGPRNTIYF | TGCGCCAGCAGCCAAGAAGGACCGCGAAACACCATATATTTT
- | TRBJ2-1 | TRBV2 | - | CASRTGIVSSYNEQFF | TGTGCCAGTCGAACTGGTATCGTAAGCTCCTACAATGAGCAGTTCTTC
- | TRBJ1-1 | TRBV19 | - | CASSIDRAWSDTEAFF | TGTGCCAGTAGTATAGATCGAGCTTGGAGCGACACTGAAGCTTTCTTT
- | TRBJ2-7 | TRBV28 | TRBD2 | CASSGRLKEQYF | TGTGCCAGTAGCGGGAGGTTAAAGGAGCAGTACTTC
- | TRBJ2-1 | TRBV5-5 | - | CASSLGLGTSEQFF | TGTGCCAGCAGCTTGGGCCTGGGCACTAGTGAGCAGTTCTTC
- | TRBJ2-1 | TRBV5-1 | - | CASSSTPAGEQFF | TGCGCCAGCAGCAGTACCCCCGCAGGAGAGCAGTTCTTC
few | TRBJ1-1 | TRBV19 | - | CASSPGPSGTEAFF | TGTGCCAGTAGTCCCGGGCCGTCGGGCACTGAAGCTTTCTTT
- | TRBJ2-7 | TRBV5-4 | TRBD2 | CASSLFSRTSGSSYEQYF | TGTGCCAGCAGCTTGTTTTCCCGGACTAGCGGTAGCTCCTACGAGCAGTACTTC
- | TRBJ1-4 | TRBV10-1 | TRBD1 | CASSKGQGEEKLFF | TGCGCCAGCAGTAAGGGACAGGGAGAAGAAAAACTGTTTTTT
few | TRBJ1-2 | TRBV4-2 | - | CASSQPREARRSYGYTF | TGTGCCAGCAGCCAACCCCGTGAGGCGCGGAGGAGCTATGGCTACACCTTC
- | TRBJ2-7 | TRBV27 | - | CASSPGGEQYF | TGTGCCAGCAGTCCAGGCGGTGAGCAGTACTTC
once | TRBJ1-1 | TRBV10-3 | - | CAIGPQKMNTEAFF | TGTGCCATCGGGCCCCAAAAAATGAACACTGAAGCTTTCTTT
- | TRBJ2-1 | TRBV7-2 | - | CASSFLAYNEQFF | TGTGCCAGCAGCTTTTTAGCTTACAATGAGCAGTTCTTC
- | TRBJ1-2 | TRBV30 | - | CANRVRGGYTF | TGTGCTAACAGGGTTCGAGGTGGCTACACCTTC
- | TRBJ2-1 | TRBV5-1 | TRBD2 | CASSLGLAGGPNHNEQFF | TGCGCCAGCAGCTTGGGACTAGCGGGAGGCCCGAACCACAATGAGCAGTTCTTC
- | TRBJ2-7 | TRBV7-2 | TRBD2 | CASSPVAGVFYEQYF | TGTGCCAGCAGCCCCGTAGCGGGAGTATTTTACGAGCAGTACTTC
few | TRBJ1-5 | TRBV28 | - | CASRIGLSNQPQHF | TGTGCCAGCAGGATCGGGCTAAGCAATCAGCCCCAGCATTTT
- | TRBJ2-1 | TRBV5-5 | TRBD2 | CASSLFETSGNNEQFF | TGTGCCAGCAGCTTGTTCGAGACTAGCGGGAACAATGAGCAGTTCTTC
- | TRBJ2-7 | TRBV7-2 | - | CASSLSRHEQYF | TGTGCCAGCAGCTTATCGAGGCACGAGCAGTACTTC
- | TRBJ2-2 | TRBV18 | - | CASSRTGRPGELFF | TGTGCCAGCTCAAGGACGGGACGGCCCGGGGAGCTGTTTTTT
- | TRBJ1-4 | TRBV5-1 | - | CASSLRDGFNEKLFF | TGCGCCAGCAGCTTGCGGGACGGATTTAATGAAAAACTGTTTTTT
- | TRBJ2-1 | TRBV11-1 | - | CASSLIEAHNEQFF | TGTGCCAGCAGCTTAATCGAGGCACACAATGAGCAGTTCTTC
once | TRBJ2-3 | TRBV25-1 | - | CASSSSGGTDTQYF | TGTGCCAGTTCCTCCTCGGGAGGCACAGATACGCAGTATTTT
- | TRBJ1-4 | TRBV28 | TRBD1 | CASRTGGLIEKLFF | TGTGCCAGCAGGACAGGGGGCTTAATAGAAAAACTGTTTTTT
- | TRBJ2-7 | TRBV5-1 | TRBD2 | CASSGTSESTYEQYF | TGCGCCAGCAGCGGGACTAGCGAGAGTACCTACGAGCAGTACTTC
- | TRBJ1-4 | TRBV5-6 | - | CASSLGLKEKLFF | TGTGCCAGCAGCTTGGGACTCAAGGAAAAACTGTTTTTT
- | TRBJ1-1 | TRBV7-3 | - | CASSLSPTNTEAFF | TGTGCCAGCAGCTTAAGCCCGACGAACACTGAAGCTTTCTTT
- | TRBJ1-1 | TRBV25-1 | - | CASSDPTGNPGEAFF | TGTGCCAGCAGTGATCCGACAGGTAACCCCGGTGAAGCTTTCTTT
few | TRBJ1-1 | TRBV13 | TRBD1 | CASSLAQGASAEAFF | TGTGCCAGCAGCTTAGCGCAGGGGGCGAGCGCTGAAGCTTTCTTT
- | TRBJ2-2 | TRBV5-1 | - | CASSSRESGELFF | TGCGCCAGCAGCAGCCGGGAATCCGGGGAGCTGTTTTTT
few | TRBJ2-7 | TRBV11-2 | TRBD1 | CASTLRGHEQYF | TGTGCCAGCACGCTCAGGGGGCACGAGCAGTACTTC